Below, 30 T cell receptor beta chains from the same sample are listed, as sequenced in a study of vaccination and CD4 T cells after COVID-19. Treatment described: approximately 11-day PBMC culture with coronavirus spike peptide pools or control peptides (ViraFEST assay). The Oncomine TCR Beta short-read assay sequenced DNA from cultured CD4+ T cells. TCRdb passed the PCR reads through MiXCR, listing each CDR3 protein once. The profile covers about 16,000 distinct CDR3 sequences, with under 65% appearing a single time and around 3.4% taken by the ten largest. What these receptors recognize is not known. Sample: CD4+ T cells from blood, cultured in vitro, taken before SARS-CoV-2 vaccination. The receptors shown here come from a human donor who had recovered from COVID-19.

The J gene is TRBJ1-2, the V gene TRBV6-1, with a tentative D call TRBD1 (5 bases). The CDR3 is made up of 15 amino acids. V was clipped by 4 bases and J by 0 bases, with 12 bases between them. CDR1 and CDR2 from the germline V gene are MNHNS and SASEGT. This CDR3 is CASSALTASNYGYTF. The CDR3 nucleotides read TGTGCCAGCAGTGCACTGACAGCATCTAACTATGGCTACACCTTC.

This clonotype was counted a few times. This chain links TRBV27 with TRBJ1-2, with a tentative D call TRBD1 (5 bases). The CDR3 spans 13 residues. Germline loops: CDR1 MNHEY, CDR2 SMNVEV (reference sequence). The V gene lost 3 bases and the J gene lost 4 bases, with 9 bases spanning the gap. CDR3: CASSFGRAYGYTF. The CDR3 DNA reads TGTGCCAGCAGTTTTGGCAGGGCCTATGGCTACACCTTC.

A few counts support this clonotype. V usage is TRBV19 and J usage is TRBJ1-1, with D possibly TRBD1 on 6 matching bases. The germline CDR1 and CDR2 sequences are LNHDA and SQIVND (reference sequence). V gave up 6 bases and J gave up 0 bases, with 8 bases separating them. The CDR3 loop spans 13 amino acids. CDR3 amino acids: CASRRQVNTEAFF. CDR3 sequence (DNA): TGTGCCAGTAGGAGACAGGTGAACACTGAAGCTTTCTTT.

This clonotype was observed once. This chain connects TRBV12-3 or TRBV12-4 to TRBJ1-2; D is unresolved. The CDR3 spans 13 residues. The V and J ends lost 8 bases and 2 bases respectively, with 12 bases between them. The CDR3 sequence is CASGYSGNYGYTF. CDR3 nucleotide sequence: TGTGCCAGCGGGTACAGTGGAAACTATGGCTACACCTTC.

This clonotype has more than one count but fewer than ten. The J gene is TRBJ2-6, the V gene TRBV6-5; D is tentatively TRBD1 or TRBD2 (5 bases each). The V gene's germline CDR1 is MNHEY and CDR2 SVGAGI. V lost 0 bases, J lost 2 bases, and 14 bases lay in between. The CDR3 is 18 residues long. The CDR3 DNA reads as TGTGCCAGCAGTTACTCGAACGGCTTGGGGGCTGGGGCCAACGTCCTGACTTTC. It translates to CASSYSNGLGAGANVLTF.

The chain links TRBV20-1 to TRBJ2-7, with TRBD1 identical over 7 bases. The V and J ends lost 5 bases and 5 bases, in that order; junction bases with no gene match: 9. There are 13 residues in the CDR3. Germline loops: CDR1 DFQATT, CDR2 SNEGSKA (reference sequence). The DNA for the CDR3 is TGCAGTGCTTACTTGGACAGGCTTGACGAGCAGTACTTC. It is translated as CSAYLDRLDEQYF.

This clonotype was counted once. V and J are TRBV6-1 and TRBJ2-5; 10 bases fit TRBD2. Germline V gene sequence: CDR1 MNHNS, CDR2 SASEGT. CDR3 length: 17 amino acids. With 2 bases clipped from V and 5 bases from J, the junction kept 11 bases outside the gene matches. CDR3 amino acids: CASSEYAAGGPAETQYF. The DNA for the CDR3 is TGTGCCAGCAGTGAATACGCAGCGGGAGGGCCGGCGGAGACCCAGTACTTC.

The table lists this clonotype with a few counts. The chain couples TRBV21-1 to TRBJ1-2. TRBV21-1 is shown as a pseudogene. This CDR3 spans 13 amino acids. The CDR3 DNA is TGTGCCAGCTGCCGAGGAGGGACCTATGGCTACACCTTC. Protein: CASCRGGTYGYTF.

The chain carries TRBV20-1 and TRBJ1-1, with 7 bases identical to TRBD1. Trimming removed 1 base from V and 1 base from J; junction bases left unmatched: 6. The CDR3 runs 15 residues. CDR1 and CDR2 from the germline V gene are DFQATT and SNEGSKA (reference sequence). In DNA, the CDR3 is TGCAGTGCTAGAGGGTCGGGACAGCGGAACACTGAAGCTTTCTTT. It encodes CSARGSGQRNTEAFF.

In its sample, this clonotype was seen a few times. This chain joins TRBV20-1 and TRBJ1-6; the match to TRBD1 covers 7 bases. CDR1 and CDR2 from the germline V gene are DFQATT and SNEGSKA (reference sequence). The CDR3 covers 14 residues. J was trimmed by 5 bases and V by 6 bases; bases with no gene match: 7. The CDR3 region has the DNA TGCAGTGCCACCACGGGACAGCATAATTCACCCCTCCACTTT. Residues: CSATTGQHNSPLHF.

This clonotype has only a few counts. The chain uses TRBV20-1 and TRBJ1-1; D might be TRBD1 (6 bases). CDR1 and CDR2 from the germline V gene are DFQATT and SNEGSKA (reference sequence). The CDR3 consists of 14 residues. V dropped 4 bases and J dropped 0 bases, with 12 bases sitting between them. As DNA, the CDR3 is TGCAGTGCTAATTTGGACAGCATGAACACTGAAGCTTTCTTT. As protein: CSANLDSMNTEAFF.

V gene TRBV20-1 combines with J gene TRBJ1-5, with 7 bases fitting TRBD1. CDR3 size: 14 residues. Unmatched junction bases numbered 4, after V lost 0 bases and J lost 5 bases. Germline loops: CDR1 DFQATT, CDR2 SNEGSKA (reference sequence). CDR3 coding DNA: TGCAGTGCTAGAGACAGGGGGAGGTATCAGCCCCAGCATTTT. It codes for CSARDRGRYQPQHF.

This clonotype was seen more than once but under ten times. The V gene is TRBV20-1, the J gene TRBJ2-3; TRBD2 aligns across 12 bases. Losses at the gene ends were 3 bases for V and 2 bases for J; bases not matched to a gene: 6. The CDR3 runs 16 residues. Germline values: CDR1 DFQATT, CDR2 SNEGSKA (reference sequence). CDR3 protein: CSARTLAGGVTDTQYF. For the CDR3, the DNA is TGCAGTGCTAGGACCCTAGCGGGGGGGGTCACAGATACGCAGTATTTT.

V and J are TRBV12-3 or TRBV12-4 and TRBJ1-2, with TRBD1 identical over 10 bases. The CDR3 has 14 residues. V gave up 5 bases and J gave up 7 bases; unmatched junction bases: 7. Here the CDR3 DNA reads TGTGCCAGCAGTCCGGACAGGGGGTTCGTTGGCTACACCTTC. This encodes CASSPDRGFVGYTF.

This clonotype showed up just once. This chain joins TRBV20-1 and TRBJ2-2; 9 positions match TRBD1. The CDR3 is made up of 15 amino acids. Looked up from germline, CDR1 is DFQATT and CDR2 is SNEGSKA (reference sequence). V lost 6 bases to trimming and J lost 6 bases; unmatched junction nucleotides: 11. In DNA, the CDR3 is TGCAGTGCCGGGGGCCGGGACAGGGTGGCCGGGGAGCTGTTTTTT. This sequence encodes CSAGGRDRVAGELFF.

J is TRBJ1-2 and V is TRBV2, with D possibly TRBD1 on 6 matching bases. The germline V and J ends were trimmed by 6 bases and 3 bases, with 17 bases remaining between them. CDR3 length equals 15 residues. Germline-derived CDR1 and CDR2 are SNHLY and FYNNEI. The CDR3 protein is CASRGGQRFDYGYTF. The CDR3 coding sequence is TGTGCCAGCAGGGGTGGACAGCGCTTTGACTATGGCTACACCTTC.

V usage is TRBV20-1 and J usage is TRBJ2-1, with 7 bases fitting TRBD2. V gave up 1 base and J gave up 0 bases; unmatched junction bases: 3. The CDR3 loop spans 15 amino acids. Looked up from germline, CDR1 is DFQATT and CDR2 is SNEGSKA (reference sequence). The CDR3 loop is CSARVRGGSYNEQFF. CDR3 nucleotides: TGCAGTGCTAGAGTACGCGGGGGCTCCTACAATGAGCAGTTCTTC.

The V gene is TRBV15, the J gene TRBJ1-2; no firm D call. V lost 5 bases and J 3 bases, leaving 13 bases between the germline ends. This CDR3 contains 14 residues. Germline V gives CDR1 LNHNV, CDR2 YYDKDF (reference sequence). The CDR3 reads CATSRGSGDYGYTF. The DNA for the CDR3 is TGTGCCACCAGCCGCGGTTCAGGCGACTATGGCTACACCTTC.

This clonotype was seen more than once but under ten times. The chain recombines TRBV6-1 with TRBJ1-2; TRBD1 aligns across 8 bases. V shed 4 bases and J 8 bases; nucleotides not matched to a gene: 15. The CDR3 has 16 amino acids. From germline, CDR1 is MNHNS and CDR2 SASEGT. Written as DNA, the CDR3 is TGTGCCAGCAGTGGACGGACAGGGACGATTGGACGAGGCTACACCTTC. This translates into CASSGRTGTIGRGYTF.

This clonotype was seen only a few times. This chain uses TRBV6-1 with TRBJ2-2; 7 bases align to TRBD1. Germline values: CDR1 MNHNS, CDR2 SASEGT. The CDR3 contains 16 residues. V lost 8 bases to trimming and J lost 1 base; unmatched junction nucleotides: 10. The DNA for the CDR3 is TGTGCCAGCCGAAAGTGGGGACAGATGAACACCGGGGAGCTGTTTTTT. Translation gives CASRKWGQMNTGELFF.

This clonotype was detected only once. The chain carries TRBV11-3 and TRBJ2-7; 11 nucleotides agree with TRBD2. Germline loops: CDR1 SGHNT, CDR2 YENEEA. The ends lost 5 bases at V and 2 bases at J; junction bases unmatched: 8. The CDR3 loop spans 16 amino acids. This chain's CDR3 is CASSPGTSGYTYEQYF. The CDR3, as DNA: TGTGCCAGCAGCCCAGGGACTAGCGGCTATACCTACGAGCAGTACTTC.

The table lists this clonotype with a few counts. The V and J genes are TRBV6-1 and TRBJ1-1; D not certain. The CDR3 has 13 amino acids. The V gene's germline CDR1 is MNHNS and CDR2 SASEGT. Trimming left V 10 bases short and J 0 bases short, with 12 bases between. The DNA for the CDR3 is TGTGCCACCCTCGGCACTTTGAACACTGAAGCTTTCTTT. It encodes CATLGTLNTEAFF.

This clonotype was recorded a few times. As DNA, the CDR3 is TGTGCCAGCTCACCACTCTCAGGGAGGGACACTGAAGCTTTCTTT. It yields the protein CASSPLSGRDTEAFF. This chain uses TRBV18 with TRBJ1-1; tentative D call: TRBD1 (5 bases). CDR3 size: 15 residues. CDR1 is KGHSH, CDR2 LQKENI, per germline. Trimming cost V 1 base and J 3 bases, with 12 bases left between them.

V usage is TRBV20-1 and J usage is TRBJ2-1, with D possibly matching TRBD2 (7 bases). The CDR3 is 14 residues long. The V end lost 6 bases, the J end lost 10 bases, and 22 bases lay between the germline ends. The V gene's germline CDR1 is DFQATT and CDR2 SNEGSKA (reference sequence). The CDR3 DNA reads TGCAGTGCCATCCCTGGGGGGGCAAATAACGAGCAGTTCTTC. It is translated as CSAIPGGANNEQFF.

This clonotype showed up just a few times. CDR3: CASHRLAVAYNEQFF. The CDR3 DNA is TGTGCCAGCCATCGACTAGCGGTAGCCTACAATGAGCAGTTCTTC. The chain joins TRBV27 to TRBJ2-1; 9 positions match TRBD2. Germline loops: CDR1 MNHEY, CDR2 SMNVEV (reference sequence). With 8 bases clipped from V and 2 bases from J, the junction kept 7 bases outside the gene matches. The CDR3 extends over 15 amino acids.

The rearrangement joins TRBV7-9 to TRBJ2-3; D gene ambiguous. CDR3 length equals 15 residues. With 5 bases removed from V and 0 bases from J, the gap between germline ends came to 12 bases. Looked up from germline, CDR1 is SEHNR and CDR2 is FQNEAQ (reference sequence). DNA of the CDR3: TGTGCCAGCAGCCCTGGCGAATCCAGCACAGATACGCAGTATTTT. Encoded protein: CASSPGESSTDTQYF.

This clonotype was detected only a few times. V is TRBV10-3 and J is TRBJ2-3; D possibly corresponds to TRBD1 (5 bases). Germline V lookup: CDR1 ENHRY, CDR2 SYGVKD. The CDR3 extends over 12 amino acids. The ends were cut back, 10 bases at V and 4 bases at J, with 12 bases in the middle. The CDR3 DNA reads as TGTGCCACCCAGGGTGACGCAGATACGCAGTATTTT. Translated, it gives CATQGDADTQYF.

This clonotype was counted between two and nine times. The chain employs TRBV20-1 and TRBJ1-4; TRBD1 might be the D (5 bases). In germline, CDR1 is DFQATT, CDR2 SNEGSKA (reference sequence). V dropped 5 bases and J dropped 0 bases, with 10 bases sitting between them. The CDR3 sequence is 14 residues long. The DNA for the CDR3 is TGCAGTGCTCGGCGACAGACAACTAATGAAAAACTGTTTTTT. As protein: CSARRQTTNEKLFF.

The rearrangement joins TRBV20-1 to TRBJ1-3, with a possible D match to TRBD1 (6 bases). Trimming removed 5 bases from V and 2 bases from J, with 13 bases in between. Germline CDR1 and CDR2: DFQATT and SNEGSKA (reference sequence). The CDR3 is 14 residues long. CDR3 sequence (DNA): TGCAGTGCTCCTACACCAGGGGCTGGAAACACCATATATTTT. This gives the protein CSAPTPGAGNTIYF.

This clonotype was detected only once. The chain has TRBV6-5 and TRBJ1-2, with a weak D call TRBD1 (5 bases). Germline V lookup: CDR1 MNHEY, CDR2 SVGAGI. Trimming left V 0 bases short and J 2 bases short, with 13 bases between. The CDR3 has 16 amino acids. CDR3 sequence: CASSYSISGSNYGYTF. CDR3 bases: TGTGCCAGCAGTTACTCGATTTCAGGGTCCAACTATGGCTACACCTTC.